One sample yielded the 13 T cell receptor beta chains listed below, sequenced in a study of CD8+ T cells in alopecia areata. Following extraction, RNA underwent reverse transcription to cDNA, which served as the sequencing template. Using immunoSEQ multiplex PCR, the repertoire was profiled, and TCRdb retains in-frame clones only, with some absent. The repertoire includes approximately 61,000 clones, roughly 96% of them detected once, and under 30% sits in the top ten. The source material was CD8+ T cells sorted from blood, sampled at week 0. These receptors were obtained from a human donor with alopecia areata.

The rearrangement links TRBV19 to TRBJ1-2, with D unclear. Trimming shortened V by 0 bases and J by 2 bases, and 10 bases separated the two germline ends. CDR3 length: 15 residues. The germline gives CDR1 LNHDA, CDR2 SQIVND (reference sequence). The CDR3 DNA follows: TGTGCCAGTAGTATAGATCCCTCCGGAAACTATGGCTACACCTTC. This sequence encodes CASSIDPSGNYGYTF.

This clone was seen only once. The gene calls are TRBV5-6 and TRBJ1-2; no reliable D call. V gave up 2 bases and J gave up 8 bases, with 10 bases separating them. This CDR3 contains 12 residues. Germline assignment: CDR1 SGHDT and CDR2 YYEEEE. CDR3 DNA sequence: TGTGCCAGCAGCTTTGGTCCGGGAGGCTACACCTTC. It yields the protein CASSFGPGGYTF.

This chain uses TRBV29-1 with TRBJ1-2; no clear D gene. The CDR3 consists of 12 residues. The germline V gene encodes CDR1 SQVTM and CDR2 ANQGSEA. Deletions cut 0 bases from V and 2 bases from J, with 4 bases between. The CDR3 DNA follows: TGCAGCGTTGAAGACGCGAACTATGGCTACACCTTC. Protein sequence: CSVEDANYGYTF.

This clone has just a few counts. The genes are TRBV9 and TRBJ2-1, with D tentatively TRBD2 (5 bases). Germline lookup yields CDR1 SGDLS and CDR2 YYNGEE. The V gene lost 7 bases and the J gene lost 10 bases, with 15 bases spanning the gap. This CDR3 is 12 amino acids long. As DNA, the CDR3 is TGTGCCAGCTTTGGGCCGCCGGGAGAGCAGTTCTTC. It yields the protein CASFGPPGEQFF.

The V call is TRBV27, the J call TRBJ2-1; tentatively, D is TRBD1 (5 bases). Germline V lookup: CDR1 MNHEY, CDR2 SMNVEV (reference sequence). Trimming removed 1 base at V and 8 bases at J, with 15 bases between. This CDR3 spans 15 amino acids. CDR3 sequence: CASSLFAGNGHEQFF. DNA of the CDR3: TGTGCCAGCAGTTTATTCGCAGGGAACGGGCATGAGCAGTTCTTC.

The CDR3 DNA sequence: TGTGCCAGCAGCTTCGAACCGGGACAGGCCACCTACGAGCAGTACTTC. Translated: CASSFEPGQATYEQYF. The chain uses TRBV7-8 and TRBJ2-5, with TRBD1 matching 8 bases. The J call may be wrong; the DNA end is better matched by TRBJ2-7. This CDR3 contains 16 residues. Germline values: CDR1 SGHVS, CDR2 FQNEAQ.

The gene calls are TRBV7-9 and TRBJ2-7; 11 nucleotides agree with TRBD2. The germline gives CDR1 SEHNR, CDR2 FQNEAQ (reference sequence). Trimming cost V 2 bases and J 7 bases; bases outside gene matches: 10. The CDR3 contains 16 residues. The CDR3 loop reads CASSLTGLAASGEQYF. For the CDR3, the DNA is TGTGCCAGCAGCTTAACGGGACTAGCGGCTTCGGGGGAGCAGTACTTC.

The chain is built from TRBV4-1 and TRBJ1-6; 7 bases fit TRBD1. After removal of 4 bases from V and 0 bases from J, the junction contained 9 bases not matched to a gene. Germline CDR1 MGHRA, CDR2 YSYEKL. The CDR3 spans 18 residues. The CDR3 coding sequence is TGCGCCAGCAGCCTATCAGCAGGGGGGAGCTCCTATAATTCACCCCTCCACTTT. Translation: CASSLSAGGSSYNSPLHF.

This clone was detected once. The chain couples TRBV4-2 to TRBJ2-7, with TRBD1 matching over 9 bases. V trimming: 0 bases; J trimming: 3 bases; junction bases outside the gene matches: 9. Germline V gives CDR1 LGHNA, CDR2 YNFKEQ. The CDR3 covers 17 residues. In nucleotides, the CDR3 is TGTGCCAGCAGCCAAGAAGGCTCCGGGACAGGGAACTACGAGCAGTACTTC. Translation gives CASSQEGSGTGNYEQYF.

The chain is built from TRBV29-1 and TRBJ1-1, with 8 bases matching TRBD1. In germline, CDR1 is SQVTM, CDR2 ANQGSEA. The CDR3 has 16 amino acids. The ends lost 4 bases at V and 4 bases at J; junction bases unmatched: 14. The DNA for the CDR3 is TGCAGCGTTGTAGGCGATCAGGGGGCTCTCAGCACTGAAGCTTTCTTT. Translating it yields CSVVGDQGALSTEAFF.

The chain carries TRBV2 and TRBJ2-7, with unresolved D. This CDR3 region has 14 residues. V was trimmed by 2 bases and J by 3 bases, leaving 11 bases between them. Germline V gives CDR1 SNHLY, CDR2 FYNNEI. The CDR3 loop reads CASSELGNSYEQYF. CDR3 in DNA: TGTGCCAGCAGTGAATTGGGGAACAGCTACGAGCAGTACTTC.

The rearrangement joins TRBV20-1 to TRBJ1-3; D is unresolved. This CDR3 region has 11 residues. The ends were cut back, 0 bases at V and 3 bases at J, with 0 bases in the middle. CDR1 DFQATT and CDR2 SNEGSKA come from the germline V gene (reference sequence). This CDR3 is CSARDGNTIYF. The DNA for the CDR3 is TGCAGTGCTAGAGATGGAAACACCATATATTTT.

This chain links TRBV6-5 with TRBJ2-5; D perhaps matches TRBD2 (6 bases). The germline V gene has CDR1 MNHEY and CDR2 SVGAGI. CDR3 length: 13 residues. Deletions cut 8 bases from V and 5 bases from J, with 15 bases between. The CDR3 DNA reads TGTGCCAGCCAATCGGGGGAGGAGGAGACCCAGTACTTC. Protein product: CASQSGEEETQYF.